One sample yielded the 9 T cell receptor beta chains listed below, sequenced in a study of T cells in localized non-small cell lung cancer. The table came from immunoSEQ multiplex PCR; TCRdb's copy has only in-frame clones and leaves some out. The data contain tens of thousands of clones, 90% to 95% of them singletons. The starting material was peripheral blood, obtained before any cancer treatment. The receptors were sampled from a female donor over 55 with stage I lung adenocarcinoma.

The V gene is TRBV7-2, the J gene TRBJ2-1; a possible D gene is TRBD1 (5 bases). V was clipped by 5 bases and J by 7 bases, with 9 bases between them. The CDR3 is 12 amino acids. Germline loops: CDR1 SGHTA, CDR2 FQGNSA. CDR3: CASSRGQNEQFF. Written as DNA, the CDR3 is TGTGCCAGCAGCCGCGGACAAAATGAGCAGTTCTTC. Variable domain in full (rest from reference TRBV7-2 and TRBJ2-1): GAGVSQSPSNKVTEKGKDVELRCDPISGHTALYWYRQSLGQGLEFLIYFQGNSAPDKSGLPSDRFSAERTGGSVSTLTIQRTQQEDSAVYLCASSRGQNEQFFGPGTRLTVL.

Written as DNA, the CDR3 is TGTGCCAGCAGTAATTGGGAGGGAGGTGAAAAACTGTTTTTT. As protein: CASSNWEGGEKLFF. This sequence joins TRBV5-4 and TRBJ1-4, with D unclear. From germline, CDR1 is SGHNT and CDR2 YYREEE (reference sequence). The CDR3 is 14 amino acids. Trimming stripped 5 bases from V and 7 bases from J, with 15 bases between.

This chain uses TRBV29-1 with TRBJ2-5; no definite D call. Per the germline V gene, CDR1 is SQVTM and CDR2 is ANQGSEA. V was trimmed by 1 base and J by 2 bases, leaving 5 bases between them. The CDR3 runs to 12 residues. CDR3 protein: CSVEVGQETQYF. The CDR3 nucleotides are TGCAGCGTTGAAGTAGGGCAAGAGACCCAGTACTTC.

The chain couples TRBV4-3 to TRBJ2-2, with 12 bases that match TRBD1. J was trimmed by 5 bases and V by 4 bases; bases with no gene match: 8. Germline V gene data show CDR1 as LGHNA and CDR2 as YSLEER. CDR3 length: 17 amino acids. The CDR3 loop reads CASSPRDRGPLTGELFF. The CDR3 DNA follows: TGCGCCAGCAGCCCACGGGACAGGGGGCCTTTAACCGGGGAGCTGTTTTTT.

V and J are TRBV9 and TRBJ2-1; perhaps TRBD2 as D (6 bases). The germline CDR1 and CDR2 sequences are SGDLS and YYNGEE. The V end was cut by 0 bases, the J end by 4 bases, with 11 bases between. This CDR3 has 15 residues. The CDR3 DNA is TGTGCCAGCAGCGTAGTCTCTGGAGGGTACAATGAGCAGTTCTTC. Amino acid sequence: CASSVVSGGYNEQFF.

The rearrangement joins TRBV27 to TRBJ2-2; D remains ambiguous. Germline V gives CDR1 MNHEY, CDR2 SMNVEV (reference sequence). This CDR3 is built from 13 residues. V was clipped by 3 bases and J by 6 bases, with 8 bases between them. The CDR3 DNA sequence: TGTGCCAGCAGTTTCACCACGGCCGGGGAGCTGTTTTTT. This gives the protein CASSFTTAGELFF.

The CDR3, as DNA: TGCGCCAGCGGGACAGATAACACCGGGGAGCTGTTTTTT. Encoded protein: CASGTDNTGELFF. The chain has TRBV5-1 and TRBJ2-2; 7 bases line up with TRBD1. CDR3 length equals 13 residues. The V gene's germline CDR1 is SGHRS and CDR2 YFSETQ. J lost 2 bases, V lost 7 bases, and 2 bases had no gene match.

The rearrangement links TRBV7-9 to TRBJ2-4; 9 positions match TRBD2. Germline trimming cut 3 bases from V and 5 bases from J; bases unmatched to any gene: 8. Germline V gene lookup returns CDR1 SEHNR and CDR2 FQNEAQ (reference sequence). The CDR3 is 16 residues long. The CDR3 protein is CASSLGTAGGQNIQYF. The DNA for the CDR3 is TGTGCCAGCAGCTTGGGGACAGCGGGGGGCCAAAACATTCAGTACTTC.

The V gene is TRBV4-1, the J gene TRBJ2-5, with 7 positions matching TRBD1. Germline V gene lookup returns CDR1 MGHRA and CDR2 YSYEKL. J gave up 3 bases and V 3 bases, and 4 bases lay outside the gene matches. This CDR3 comprises 14 residues. This chain's CDR3 is CASSHPDREETQYF. The CDR3 nucleotides read TGCGCCAGCAGCCATCCCGACAGGGAAGAGACCCAGTACTTC.